This T cell receptor beta chain appears in the sequencing data of a study of blood T cell repertoires in COVID-19. At the level of the study: PBMCs, B-cell-depleted T cells, or T cells were the source of the cDNA or gDNA that made up the material.

Seattle enrolled patients during active infection and tracked them longitudinally. Profiling relied on immunoSEQ multiplex PCR, and the TCRdb table lists in-frame clones only, not all of them. This sample has approximately 150,000 clones, with just under 85% found just once. This TCR was recovered from a woman aged 80 or older with COVID-19, enrolled during active disease. The sequenced sample consisted of peripheral blood.

In DNA, the CDR3 is TGCGCCACCCGACAGGGGGCGAGGGAGACCCAGTACTTC. Translating gives CATRQGARETQYF. The J gene is TRBJ2-5, the V gene TRBV5-1; TRBD1 aligns across 10 bases. The V and J ends lost 9 bases and 5 bases, in that order; junction bases with no gene match: 7. The CDR3 extends over 13 amino acids. Germline V gene lookup returns CDR1 SGHRS and CDR2 YFSETQ.